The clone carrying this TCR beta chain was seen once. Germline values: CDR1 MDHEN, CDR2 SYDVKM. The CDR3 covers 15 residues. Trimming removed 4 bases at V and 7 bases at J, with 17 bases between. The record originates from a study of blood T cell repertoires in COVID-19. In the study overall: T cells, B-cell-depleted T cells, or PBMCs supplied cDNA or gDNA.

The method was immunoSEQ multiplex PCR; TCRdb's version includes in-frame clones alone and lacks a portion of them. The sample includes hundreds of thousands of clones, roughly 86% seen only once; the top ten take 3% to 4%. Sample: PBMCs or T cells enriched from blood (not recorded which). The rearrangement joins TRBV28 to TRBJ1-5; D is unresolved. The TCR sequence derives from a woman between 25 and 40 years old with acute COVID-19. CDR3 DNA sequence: TGTGCCAGCAGTTCTGGTGTAAGCCCCTGGCAGCCCCAGCATTTT. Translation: CASSSGVSPWQPQHF.